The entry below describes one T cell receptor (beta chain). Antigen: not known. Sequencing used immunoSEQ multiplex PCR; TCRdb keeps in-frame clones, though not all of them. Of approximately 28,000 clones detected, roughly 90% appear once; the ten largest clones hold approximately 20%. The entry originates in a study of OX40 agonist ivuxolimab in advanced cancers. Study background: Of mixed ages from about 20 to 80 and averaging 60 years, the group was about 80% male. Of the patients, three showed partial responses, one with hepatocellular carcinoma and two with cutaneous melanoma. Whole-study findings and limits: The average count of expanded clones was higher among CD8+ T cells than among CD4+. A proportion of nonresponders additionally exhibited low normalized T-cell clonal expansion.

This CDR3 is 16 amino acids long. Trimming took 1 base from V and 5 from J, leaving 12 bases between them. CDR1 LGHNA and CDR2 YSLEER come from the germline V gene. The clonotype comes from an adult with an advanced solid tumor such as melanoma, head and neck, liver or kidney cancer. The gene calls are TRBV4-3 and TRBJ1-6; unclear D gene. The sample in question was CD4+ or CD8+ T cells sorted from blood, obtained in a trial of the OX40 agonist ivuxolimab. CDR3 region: CASSQVEDYHNSPLHF. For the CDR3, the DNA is TGCGCCAGCAGCCAAGTAGAGGACTACCATAATTCACCCCTCCACTTT.